Listed here are 21 T cell receptor beta chains from one sample, sequenced in a study of CD8+CD57+ T cells in acquired aplastic anemia listed by TCRdb under 2018. The sequencer listed for this sample is Illumina HiSeq 2000. Genomic DNA served as template for TCR beta VDJ combination and CDR3 sequence profiling. TCRdb's own reprocessing of the public reads used fastp at Q25 and MiXCR and kept productive beta chains. One record per CDR3 amino acid sequence lists the most common genes and DNA. The sample records roughly 420,000 distinct CDR3 sequences, about two thirds of which are singletons. Of the sample, 4% falls within the top ten clones. The material sequenced was sorted CD4+, CD8+, or CD8+CD57+ T cells (not recorded which) from PBMCs. The receptors here all came from a human donor in good health, serving as a control.

This chain links TRBV5-6 with TRBJ2-1; no reliable D call. CDR1 SGHDT and CDR2 YYEEEE come from the germline V gene. The CDR3 loop spans 15 amino acids. The V and J ends lost 5 bases and 0 bases respectively, with 12 bases between them. The CDR3: CASRLHPCSYNEQFF. In nucleotides, the CDR3 is TGTGCCAGCAGATTGCACCCGTGCTCCTACAATGAGCAGTTCTTC. Drawing the rest from reference TRBV5-6 and TRBJ2-1, the complete variable domain is DAGVTQSPTHLIKTRGQQVTLRCSPKSGHDTVSWYQQALGQGPQFIFQYYEEEERQRGNFPDRFSGHQFPNYSSELNVNALLLGDSALYLCASRLHPCSYNEQFFGPGTRLTVL.

The genes are TRBV10-1 and TRBJ2-7, with a tentative D call TRBD2 (6 bases). The CDR3 covers 13 residues. V lost 5 bases, J lost 3 bases, and 11 bases lay in between. In germline, CDR1 is WNHNN, CDR2 SYGVQD (reference sequence). Written as DNA, the CDR3 is TGCGCCAGCAGTCATCCGGGGGACTACGAGCAGTACTTC. It translates to CASSHPGDYEQYF.

This clonotype was observed at least ten times. The chain carries TRBV18 and TRBJ1-1; D gene unclear. Germline lookup yields CDR1 KGHSH and CDR2 LQKENI. The CDR3 is 14 residues long. Trimming removed 6 bases at V and 0 bases at J, with 11 bases between. The DNA for the CDR3 is TGTGCCAGCTCCCCCAGGAGCATGAACACTGAAGCTTTCTTT. Its translation is CASSPRSMNTEAFF.

Points on this clonotype: A read error may account for a junction end that differs from germline. V usage is TRBV2 and J usage is TRBJ1-5; TRBD1 agrees at 10 bases. The DNA end is more similar to TRBJ2-5, so the J call may be wrong. Germline V gives CDR1 SNHLY, CDR2 FYNNEI. The CDR3 is 14 residues long. The CDR3 protein is CASSGQGAEEPQYF. CDR3 DNA sequence: TGTGCCAGCAGTGGACAGGGGGCTGAAGAGCCCCAGTACTTC.

This clonotype came up many times. The rearrangement uses TRBV11-3 and TRBJ2-1, with 10 bases fitting TRBD2. V dropped 6 bases and J dropped 2; count of bases not matched to a gene: 10. CDR3 length equals 17 residues. Germline lookup yields CDR1 SGHNT and CDR2 YENEEA. The CDR3 region has the DNA TGTGCCAGCAGTTTCGGCTACAGCGGGGGGGCCTACAATGAGCAGTTCTTC. Translated: CASSFGYSGGAYNEQFF.

As to this clonotype: The CDR3 ends on some other residue instead of the conserved phenylalanine or tryptophan, so this is likely a read error. It is unclear where the CDR3 begins or ends on the DNA, so no DNA is shown, and the CDR3 is as TCRdb lists it. The chain employs TRBV2 and TRBJ2-7. The CDR3 spans 15 residues, counting both ends. Germline lookup yields CDR1 SNHLY and CDR2 FYNNEI. The CDR3 region is CASSRNHKLFFEPEL.

The chain couples TRBV9 to TRBJ1-5; D is perhaps TRBD1 (5 bases). V was shortened by 2 bases and J by 3 bases, with 6 bases between the two germline ends. Germline V gene sequence: CDR1 SGDLS, CDR2 YYNGEE. The CDR3 loop spans 13 amino acids. The CDR3 DNA follows: TGTGCCAGCAGCGTCGGGACCAATCAGCCCCAGCATTTT. Translated: CASSVGTNQPQHF. The full variable domain, rest sourced from reference TRBV9 and TRBJ1-5, is DSGVTQTPKHLITATGQRVTLRCSPRSGDLSVYWYQQSLDQGLQFLIQYYNGEERAKGNILERFSAQQFPDLHSELNLSSLELGDSALYFCASSVGTNQPQHFGDGTRLSIL.

About this clonotype itself: Sequence at one end of the junction differs from germline and may be a read error. The chain employs TRBV5-1 and TRBJ1-6; the D is unclear. This CDR3 is built from 13 residues. Germline CDR1 and CDR2: SGHRS and YFSETQ. In nucleotides, the CDR3 is TGTGCCAGCAGCTTATATGGGAACTGCGCCCTCCACTTT. Its translation: CASSLYGNCALHF.

In regard to this clonotype: Since a much larger clone is just one base distant, this may be a read error. CDR3 DNA: TGCAGCGTTTTAACAGGGGGGAACGCTGAAGCTTTCTTT. It codes for CSVLTGGNAEAFF. The chain couples TRBV29-1 to TRBJ1-1, with 8 bases lining up with TRBD1. Per germline, CDR1 SQVTM and CDR2 ANQGSEA. The length of the CDR3 is 13 residues.

The V call is TRBV7-2, the J call TRBJ2-6; the D gene is possibly TRBD1 (6 bases). There are 17 residues in the CDR3. From germline, CDR1 is SGHTA and CDR2 FQGNSA. Trimming removed 6 bases at V and 12 bases at J, with 27 bases between. The CDR3 spells CASRATGRSGANVVLTF. The CDR3 coding sequence is TGTGCCAGCAGGGCGACAGGCCGCTCTGGGGCCAACGTCGTCCTGACTTTC.

The chain has TRBV7-2 and TRBJ2-2; 8 positions match TRBD1. V shed 4 bases, J shed 5 bases, and the junction held 6 bases outside the gene matches. Germline loops: CDR1 SGHTA, CDR2 FQGNSA. The CDR3 extends over 15 amino acids. The CDR3 reads CASSSPGGGTGELFF. The DNA of the CDR3 is TGTGCCAGCAGCTCACCAGGGGGCGGAACCGGGGAGCTGTTTTTT.

The chain links TRBV12-3 or TRBV12-4 to TRBJ1-2; the D is unclear. The CDR3 length is 13 residues. The CDR3 nucleotides are TGTGCAATCAGCTTGGCAGCAGACTATGGCTACACCTTC. Amino acids: CAISLAADYGYTF.

The gene calls are TRBV20-1 and TRBJ2-3, with a weak D call TRBD2 (6 bases). V lost 3 bases to trimming and J lost 6 bases, with 16 bases between them. The CDR3 has 14 amino acids. The germline gives CDR1 DFQATT, CDR2 SNEGSKA (reference sequence). CDR3: CSASNGGRADTQYF. DNA of the CDR3: TGCAGTGCTAGTAACGGGGGACGTGCTGATACGCAGTATTTT.

This clonotype was observed a handful of times. This chain connects TRBV6-6 to TRBJ2-2, with 10 positions matching TRBD1. The CDR3 totals 15 residues. The V segment lost 6 bases and the J segment 7 bases; nucleotides outside the gene matches: 8. CDR1 MNHNY and CDR2 SVGAGI come from the germline V gene (reference sequence). The CDR3 DNA reads TGTGCCAGCAGAGCCGGGACAGGGGTAATCGGGGAGCTGTTTTTT. It encodes CASRAGTGVIGELFF.

The table lists this clonotype with many counts. The rearrangement joins TRBV13 to TRBJ1-2, with 10 nucleotides matching TRBD1. CDR1 PRHDT and CDR2 FYEKMQ come from the germline V gene (reference sequence). J lost 4 bases, V lost 4 bases, and 6 bases had no gene match. There are 15 residues in the CDR3. CDR3: CASSSPGQGIYGYTF. In DNA form, the CDR3 reads TGTGCCAGCAGCTCACCGGGACAGGGGATCTATGGCTACACCTTC.

This chain uses TRBV5-6 with TRBJ1-2, with D possibly being TRBD1 (5 bases). Trimming took off 3 bases at V and 2 bases at J, with 23 bases between the two ends. Looked up from germline, CDR1 is SGHDT and CDR2 is YYEEEE. CDR3 size: 18 residues. The CDR3 DNA follows: TGTGCCAGCAGCTCTTGGACTAGCGGGGGGGAGAAAAACTATGGCTACACCTTC. Translated, it gives CASSSWTSGGEKNYGYTF. The variable domain in full, completed from reference TRBV5-6 and TRBJ1-2, reads DAGVTQSPTHLIKTRGQQVTLRCSPKSGHDTVSWYQQALGQGPQFIFQYYEEEERQRGNFPDRFSGHQFPNYSSELNVNALLLGDSALYLCASSSWTSGGEKNYGYTFGSGTRLTVV.

This clonotype has at least ten counts. The chain couples TRBV12-3 or TRBV12-4 to TRBJ1-1; D may be TRBD1 (5 bases). The V gene lost 6 bases and the J gene lost 5 bases, with 16 bases spanning the gap. The CDR3 totals 14 residues. The CDR3 loop is CASRGTASQTEAFF. CDR3 nucleotides: TGTGCCAGCAGAGGGACCGCGAGTCAAACTGAAGCTTTCTTT.

The chain employs TRBV24-1 and TRBJ2-3; the D call may be TRBD1 or TRBD2 (6 bases each). The J call could be wrong; TRBJ2-2 is a better fit for the DNA end. There are 14 residues in the CDR3. Germline CDR1 is KGHDR and CDR2 is SFDVKD. The CDR3 DNA follows: TGTGCCAGCGGCGGTAGGGGGGCGGCAGATGCGCTGTTTTTT. Its translation is CASGGRGAADALFF.

Only a few counts were recorded for this clonotype. This may be a read error, as it is one base from a much larger clone. The chain combines TRBV19 with TRBJ1-1; D is possibly TRBD1 (5 bases). Germline assignment: CDR1 LNHDA and CDR2 SQIVND (reference sequence). The CDR3 sequence is 14 residues long. The CDR3 bases are TGTGCCAGTAGTCCTCAGGGTGCTGACACTGAAGCTCTCTTT. This encodes CASSPQGADTEALF.

About this clonotype itself: Germline is not matched at one junction end, which may reflect a read error. The CDR3 DNA reads TGTGCCAGCAGCTCGACCGCAAGACAAGAGTCCCAGTACTTC. Translating it yields CASSSTARQESQYF. The V call is TRBV7-9, the J call TRBJ2-5, with no clear D. The CDR3 is made up of 14 amino acids. Germline CDR1 is SEHNR and CDR2 is FQNEAQ (reference sequence).

Only a few counts were recorded for this clonotype. The rearrangement joins TRBV19 to TRBJ1-2, with 9 positions matching TRBD1. CDR1 is LNHDA, CDR2 SQIVND, per germline (reference sequence). V lost 7 bases and J lost 4; bases outside the gene matches: 7. CDR3 length equals 14 residues. CDR3 DNA: TGTGCCAGTATGGACAGGGGCGGAAGCTATGGCTACACCTTC. As protein: CASMDRGGSYGYTF.